This T cell receptor (beta chain) was recorded in a study of blood T cell repertoires in COVID-19. Study in general: T cells, B-cell-depleted T cells, or PBMCs provided the cDNA or gDNA that served as material.

This CDR3 has 16 residues. Unmatched junction bases numbered 4, after V lost 4 bases and J lost 1 base. Germline CDR1 reads MNHNY; CDR2 reads SVGAGI (reference sequence). The data were produced by immunoSEQ multiplex PCR, yet TCRdb's version contains in-frame clones alone and is incomplete. The table has about 120,000 clones, 80% to 90% seen once. The sequence derives from a woman in her forties or fifties with acute or convalescent COVID-19. The chain uses TRBV6-6 and TRBJ1-1; TRBD1 aligns across 12 bases. The sequenced sample was peripheral blood. CDR3 protein: CASSSGQGAGNTEAFF. The CDR3, as DNA: TGTGCCAGCAGTTCGGGACAGGGGGCCGGGAACACTGAAGCTTTCTTT.